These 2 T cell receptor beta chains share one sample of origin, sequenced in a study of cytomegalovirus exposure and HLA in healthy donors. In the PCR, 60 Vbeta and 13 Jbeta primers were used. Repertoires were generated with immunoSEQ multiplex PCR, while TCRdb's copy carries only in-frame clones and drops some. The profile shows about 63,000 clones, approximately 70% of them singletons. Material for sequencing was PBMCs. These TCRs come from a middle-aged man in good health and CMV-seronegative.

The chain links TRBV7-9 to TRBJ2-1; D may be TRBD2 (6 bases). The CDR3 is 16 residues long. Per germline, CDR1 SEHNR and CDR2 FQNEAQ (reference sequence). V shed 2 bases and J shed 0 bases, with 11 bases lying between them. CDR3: CASSLIVGGSYNEQFF. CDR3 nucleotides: TGTGCCAGCAGCTTAATCGTGGGGGGCTCCTACAATGAGCAGTTCTTC.

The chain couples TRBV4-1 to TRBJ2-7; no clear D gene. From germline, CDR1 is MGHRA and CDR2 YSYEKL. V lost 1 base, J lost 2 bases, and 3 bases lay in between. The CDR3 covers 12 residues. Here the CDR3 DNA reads TGCGCCAGCAGCCAAGGGCCCTACGAGCAGTACTTC. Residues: CASSQGPYEQYF.